This entry lists 14 T cell receptor beta chains sequenced from one sample in a study of cytomegalovirus exposure and HLA in healthy donors. This PCR relied on a set of 60 Vbeta primers and 13 Jbeta primers. Clones were sequenced by immunoSEQ multiplex PCR, and TCRdb holds only the in-frame ones, with some missing. The sample includes 150,000 to 200,000 clones, around 76% seen only once; the top ten take approximately 2%. The specimen sequenced was PBMCs. Receptors were obtained from a woman in her 30s in good health and CMV-seropositive.

The chain uses TRBV28 and TRBJ1-1; no definite D call. Per the germline V gene, CDR1 is MDHEN and CDR2 is SYDVKM. The CDR3 length is 13 residues. Trimming left V 9 bases short and J 0 bases short, with 11 bases between. In DNA form, the CDR3 reads TGTGCCAGTACAACCATAATGAACACTGAAGCTTTCTTT. As protein: CASTTIMNTEAFF.

V gene TRBV28 combines with J gene TRBJ1-4, with 11 bases identical to TRBD1. Germline-derived CDR1 and CDR2 are MDHEN and SYDVKM. There are 15 residues in the CDR3. V dropped 3 bases and J dropped 7; count of bases not matched to a gene: 4. For the CDR3, the DNA is TGTGCCAGCAGTTTCTCCGGGACAGGGGGTGAAAAACTGTTTTTT. Its protein is CASSFSGTGGEKLFF.

The chain links TRBV27 to TRBJ1-3, with a weak D call TRBD1 (6 bases). Trimming shortened V by 2 bases and J by 4 bases, and 15 bases separated the two germline ends. CDR3 length equals 16 residues. Germline V CDR1 and CDR2: MNHEY, SMNVEV (reference sequence). The DNA of the CDR3 is TGTGCCAGCAGTTTAACAGCATTCGACAGGGGAAACACCATATATTTT. This gives the protein CASSLTAFDRGNTIYF.

CDR3 DNA sequence: TGCGCCAGCAGTCAATCGAAGGGACATCGCGACCCCTACGAGCAGTACTTC. As protein: CASSQSKGHRDPYEQYF. The rearrangement links TRBV23-1 to TRBJ2-7; D is perhaps TRBD1 (6 bases). TRBV23-1 is assigned to the ORF class and has an uncertain function. The V and J ends lost 0 bases and 2 bases respectively, with 17 bases between them. This CDR3 comprises 17 residues.

V gene TRBV6-1 combines with J gene TRBJ2-7; 9 positions agree with TRBD1. This CDR3 region has 15 residues. Germline loops: CDR1 MNHNS, CDR2 SASEGT. V lost 6 bases and J lost 1; bases outside the gene matches: 7. The CDR3 DNA is TGTGCCAGCAGAAAACAGGGGGCGCGGTCCTACGAGCAGTACTTC. This sequence encodes CASRKQGARSYEQYF.

The chain is built from TRBV4-3 and TRBJ2-7; a possible D gene is TRBD2 (6 bases). Looked up from germline, CDR1 is LGHNA and CDR2 is YSLEER. Trimming took off 0 bases at V and 5 bases at J, with 17 bases between the two ends. The CDR3 loop spans 16 amino acids. CDR3 protein: CASSQDRYGGPDEQYF. The CDR3 DNA follows: TGCGCCAGCAGCCAAGATAGGTACGGGGGTCCGGACGAGCAGTACTTC.

The chain uses TRBV19 and TRBJ2-3; TRBD1 agrees at 7 bases. The CDR3 loop spans 17 amino acids. In germline, CDR1 is LNHDA, CDR2 SQIVND (reference sequence). With 6 bases clipped from V and 0 bases from J, the junction kept 12 bases outside the gene matches. CDR3 in DNA: TGTGCCAGTAGAGAGACAGGGACGTTGCTCAGCACAGATACGCAGTATTTT. Protein sequence: CASRETGTLLSTDTQYF.

The rearrangement joins TRBV4-3 to TRBJ2-1, with a weak D call TRBD1 (5 bases). The CDR3 length is 16 residues. Germline V lookup: CDR1 LGHNA, CDR2 YSLEER. Trimming removed 0 bases from V and 2 bases from J, with 11 bases in between. The CDR3 spells CASSQDIQDPYNEQFF. The DNA of the CDR3 is TGCGCCAGCAGCCAAGATATACAGGATCCCTACAATGAGCAGTTCTTC.

The V gene is TRBV11-2, the J gene TRBJ2-7, with D possibly matching TRBD2 (6 bases). The CDR3 has 12 residues. V lost 4 bases, J lost 6 bases, and 10 bases lay in between. Germline assignment: CDR1 SGHAT and CDR2 FQNNGV. CDR3 sequence: CASSSPRGEQYF. CDR3 bases: TGTGCCAGCAGCTCCCCGCGGGGCGAGCAGTACTTC. The full variable domain, in which reference TRBV11-2 and TRBJ2-7 provide the parts outside the CDR3, is EAGVAQSPRYKIIEKRQSVAFWCNPISGHATLYWYQQILGQGPKLLIQFQNNGVVDDSQLPKDRFSAERLKGVDSTLKIQPAKLEDSAVYLCASSSPRGEQYFGPGTRLTVT.

The chain is built from TRBV30 and TRBJ1-1; TRBD1 is a possible D gene (6 bases). Deletions cut 0 bases from V and 10 bases from J, with 15 bases between. Looked up from germline, CDR1 is GTSNPN and CDR2 is SVGIG (reference sequence). This CDR3 contains 13 residues. In DNA form, the CDR3 reads TGTGCCTGGAGTGTAGGGTCTGGGACAATAGCTTTCTTT. Amino acid sequence: CAWSVGSGTIAFF. Drawing the rest from reference TRBV30 and TRBJ1-1, the complete variable domain is SQTIHQWPATLVQPVGSPLSLECTVEGTSNPNLYWYRQAAGRGLQLLFYSVGIGQISSEVPQNLSASRPQDRQFILSSKKLLLSDSGFYLCAWSVGSGTIAFFGQGTRLTVV.

The J gene is TRBJ2-7, the V gene TRBV18, with D possibly matching TRBD1 (5 bases). Germline values: CDR1 KGHSH, CDR2 LQKENI. Trimming took off 0 bases at V and 11 bases at J, with 11 bases between the two ends. The CDR3 contains 12 residues. The CDR3 DNA sequence: TGTGCCAGCTCACCACCGGAAGGGGTAAAGTACTTC. Translated: CASSPPEGVKYF.

This clone came up once. The chain uses TRBV28 and TRBJ1-1; the match to TRBD1 covers 11 bases. The germline gives CDR1 MDHEN, CDR2 SYDVKM. This CDR3 region has 15 residues. DNA of the CDR3: TGTGCTTTGTCCCGGGACAGGGGGTCGAACACTGAAGCTTTCTTT. Translating it yields CALSRDRGSNTEAFF.

This clone was seen a single time. The J gene is TRBJ1-5, the V gene TRBV28; D is unresolved. The CDR3 is made up of 12 amino acids. CDR1 and CDR2 from the germline V gene are MDHEN and SYDVKM. Trimming cost V 8 bases and J 0 bases, with 5 bases left between them. CDR3 loop: CASHISNQPQHF. The CDR3 DNA reads TGTGCCAGCCACATTAGCAATCAGCCCCAGCATTTT.

The rearrangement joins TRBV6-6 to TRBJ2-7, with D possibly being TRBD2 (6 bases). The CDR3 has 15 residues. V was cut by 6 bases and J by 5 bases, with 20 bases left in between. Looked up from germline, CDR1 is MNHNY and CDR2 is SVGAGI (reference sequence). The chain's CDR3 is CASSHLGGRSDEQYF. The DNA of the CDR3 is TGTGCCAGCAGCCACTTAGGAGGGAGATCCGACGAGCAGTACTTC.